Shown below are 30 T cell receptor beta chains from a single sample sequenced in a study of shared clonotypes between healthy human individuals. Repertoires were generated with immunoSEQ multiplex PCR, while TCRdb's copy carries only in-frame clones and drops some. The table includes 170,000 or so clones, 66% detected once. Sequenced material: memory CD4+ T cells sorted from blood. Subset described: CD45RA-negative fraction. Receptor source: a man aged 25-40 years in good health.

As for this clone: Other DNA sequences within the sample encode an identical CDR3. The chain recombines TRBV9 with TRBJ2-1, with 9 bases aligning to TRBD2. The CDR3 length is 19 residues. V lost 3 bases and J lost 5; bases outside the gene matches: 18. CDR1 and CDR2 (germline): SGDLS, YYNGEE. The CDR3 DNA follows: TGTGCCAGCAGCGGGAGGCGAGCGGGAGGCTATCAGCCCAACAATGAGCAGTTCTTC. Residues: CASSGRRAGGYQPNNEQFF.

The chain uses TRBV7-2 and TRBJ2-3, with D possibly TRBD1 on 5 matching bases. Germline CDR1 SGHTA, CDR2 FQGNSA. This CDR3 comprises 14 residues. The V and J ends lost 5 bases and 8 bases respectively, with 17 bases between them. The CDR3: CASSIIKGAGTQYF. The CDR3 DNA reads as TGTGCCAGCAGCATAATTAAAGGGGCCGGTACGCAGTATTTT.

This chain connects TRBV6-1 to TRBJ2-2; 8 bases line up with TRBD1. V trimming: 1 base; J trimming: 7 bases; junction bases outside the gene matches: 11. This CDR3 comprises 17 residues. CDR1 is MNHNS, CDR2 SASEGT, per germline. In DNA, the CDR3 is TGTGCCAGCAGTGAAGGGTTGGACAGGGCTTTAATCGGGGAGCTGTTTTTT. Translated: CASSEGLDRALIGELFF.

The chain has TRBV11-3 and TRBJ2-5; 7 bases are shared with TRBD1. The CDR3 has 15 residues. V lost 3 bases and J lost 5; bases outside the gene matches: 9. From germline, CDR1 is SGHNT and CDR2 YENEEA. The CDR3 DNA reads TGTGCCAGCAGCTTGACCAGGGGGTCGGTGGAGACCCAGTACTTC. Protein sequence: CASSLTRGSVETQYF.

The chain links TRBV29-1 to TRBJ2-7; D is uncertain. Trimming took 6 bases from V and 0 from J, leaving 12 bases between them. Germline-derived CDR1 and CDR2 are SQVTM and ANQGSEA. The CDR3 is 13 residues long. CDR3 protein: CSVLVSSSYEQYF. CDR3 bases: TGCAGCGTCCTGGTATCTAGCTCCTACGAGCAGTACTTC.

This chain connects TRBV18 to TRBJ2-2, with D perhaps TRBD2 (6 bases). The V gene lost 3 bases and the J gene lost 3 bases, with 11 bases spanning the gap. This CDR3 is built from 15 residues. Germline CDR1 reads KGHSH; CDR2 reads LQKENI. The CDR3 spells CASSPGTYHTGELFF. DNA of the CDR3: TGTGCCAGCTCACCCGGGACTTACCACACCGGGGAGCTGTTTTTT.

CDR3 region: CASSLVRTGELFF. The CDR3 bases are TGTGCCAGCAGCTTAGTCAGGACCGGGGAGCTGTTTTTT. The rearrangement links TRBV11-3 to TRBJ2-2; D is unresolved. The CDR3 extends over 13 amino acids. Per germline, CDR1 SGHNT and CDR2 YENEEA. V was clipped by 1 base and J by 5 bases, with 5 bases between them.

In this sample, this clone turned up once. The chain joins TRBV29-1 to TRBJ2-7; 7 bases align to TRBD2. Germline V lookup: CDR1 SQVTM, CDR2 ANQGSEA. CDR3 length equals 12 residues. V trimming: 7 bases; J trimming: 2 bases; junction bases outside the gene matches: 5. The CDR3 DNA reads as TGCAGCGGATCGGGGGGAACCTACGAGCAGTACTTC. As protein: CSGSGGTYEQYF.

The chain's CDR3 is CASSYPLPKDQPQHF. CDR3 nucleotide sequence: TGTGCCAGCAGCTACCCCCTCCCTAAAGATCAGCCCCAGCATTTT. The chain links TRBV7-9 to TRBJ1-5; no firm D call. CDR1 and CDR2 (germline): SEHNR, FQNEAQ (reference sequence). Trimming took 4 bases from V and 5 from J, leaving 15 bases between them. The CDR3 sequence is 15 residues long.

This clone occurred a few times. The rearrangement links TRBV2 to TRBJ2-5; D unclear. CDR1 is SNHLY, CDR2 FYNNEI, per germline. The CDR3 extends over 13 amino acids. Trimming cost V 4 bases and J 4 bases, with 10 bases left between them. CDR3: CASSGQAIETQYF. The CDR3 DNA sequence: TGTGCCAGCAGTGGTCAGGCCATAGAGACCCAGTACTTC.

The gene calls are TRBV27 and TRBJ2-7; 13 bases fit TRBD2. CDR3 length: 17 amino acids. The germline gives CDR1 MNHEY, CDR2 SMNVEV (reference sequence). Trimming removed 3 bases from V and 9 bases from J; junction bases left unmatched: 14. The DNA for the CDR3 is TGTGCCAGCAGTTTGGGACTAGCGGGAAAGGCCTACGGCCGGCAGTACTTC. It is translated as CASSLGLAGKAYGRQYF.

The CDR3 coding sequence is TGTGCCAGCAGTTCGTCGGGACTAGCGGCCTACAAAGGGGAAAGAGACTCCTACAATGAGCAGTTCTTC. It translates to CASSSSGLAAYKGERDSYNEQFF. J is TRBJ2-1 and V is TRBV28; 11 bases match TRBD2. The germline gives CDR1 MDHEN, CDR2 SYDVKM. The CDR3 covers 23 residues. V trimming: 4 bases; J trimming: 0 bases; junction bases outside the gene matches: 23.

This clone was seen only a few times. The chain links TRBV9 to TRBJ1-1; no firm D call. This CDR3 comprises 12 residues. Germline lookup yields CDR1 SGDLS and CDR2 YYNGEE. The V end was cut by 0 bases, the J end by 0 bases, with 0 bases between. CDR3 residues: CASSVVNTEAFF. The CDR3 DNA sequence: TGTGCCAGCAGCGTAGTGAACACTGAAGCTTTCTTT. Full variable domain (rest looked up from reference TRBV9 and TRBJ1-1): DSGVTQTPKHLITATGQRVTLRCSPRSGDLSVYWYQQSLDQGLQFLIQYYNGEERAKGNILERFSAQQFPDLHSELNLSSLELGDSALYFCASSVVNTEAFFGQGTRLTVV.

This sequence joins TRBV6-1 and TRBJ2-1; D gene uncertain. V lost 3 bases, J lost 7 bases, and 4 bases lay in between. CDR1 is MNHNS and CDR2 is SASEGT in the germline V gene. The CDR3 sequence is 11 residues long. For the CDR3, the DNA is TGTGCCAGCAGTGAGCGGAATGAGCAGTTCTTC. Protein sequence: CASSERNEQFF.

There are a few counts of this clone. This chain links TRBV4-3 with TRBJ2-1, with TRBD2 identical over 11 bases. V lost 5 bases to trimming and J lost 1 base; unmatched junction nucleotides: 13. The germline gives CDR1 LGHNA, CDR2 YSLEER. The CDR3 sequence is 19 residues long. CDR3 sequence (DNA): TGCGCCAGCAGCAAGCCCTCCACTAGCGGGAGTACGTCCTACAATGAGCAGTTCTTC. Translated: CASSKPSTSGSTSYNEQFF.

CDR3 sequence (DNA): TGTGCCAGCAGCCCCACGGCCAACCGGAGGGGCGAGCAGTACTTC. Its protein is CASSPTANRRGEQYF. This chain connects TRBV7-6 to TRBJ2-7; weak D call: TRBD2 (6 bases). This CDR3 has 15 amino acids. In germline, CDR1 is SGHVS, CDR2 FNYEAQ. With 5 bases removed from V and 6 bases from J, the gap between germline ends came to 20 bases. The full variable domain, completed using reference TRBV7-6 and TRBJ2-7, is GAGVSQSPRYKVTKRGQDVALRCDPISGHVSLYWYRQALGQGPEFLTYFNYEAQQDKSGLPNDRFSAERPEGSISTLTIQRTEQRDSAMYRCASSPTANRRGEQYFGPGTRLTVT.

The chain has TRBV2 and TRBJ1-4; maybe TRBD1 (5 bases). The germline V gene encodes CDR1 SNHLY and CDR2 FYNNEI. This CDR3 has 14 amino acids. The ends were cut back, 6 bases at V and 7 bases at J, with 15 bases in the middle. The chain's CDR3 is CASRRGRGGEKLFF. The CDR3 nucleotides are TGTGCCAGCAGGAGGGGACGGGGGGGTGAAAAACTGTTTTTT.

The sample holds a few counts of this clone. The rearrangement joins TRBV5-1 to TRBJ1-1; 7 bases map to TRBD1. V lost 4 bases to trimming and J lost 2 bases; unmatched junction nucleotides: 5. This CDR3 has 14 residues. Germline V CDR1 and CDR2: SGHRS, YFSETQ. For the CDR3, the DNA is TGCGCCAGCAGCAGGACAGGTCCTAACACTGAAGCTTTCTTT. It codes for CASSRTGPNTEAFF.

J is TRBJ2-6 and V is TRBV6-5; D gene ambiguous. Germline V gene data show CDR1 as MNHEY and CDR2 as SVGAGI. Trimming stripped 2 bases from V and 4 bases from J, with 9 bases between. The CDR3 loop spans 15 amino acids. CDR3 residues: CASSYGVAGANVLTF. DNA of the CDR3: TGTGCCAGCAGTTACGGGGTAGCCGGGGCCAACGTCCTGACTTTC.

This clone has just a few counts. The chain carries TRBV29-1 and TRBJ1-2, with D perhaps TRBD1 (6 bases). The germline V and J ends were trimmed by 4 bases and 8 bases, with 11 bases remaining between them. CDR1 and CDR2 (germline): SQVTM, ANQGSEA. The CDR3 loop spans 11 amino acids. CDR3 protein: CSVAGQSGYTF. CDR3 sequence (DNA): TGCAGCGTTGCCGGACAGTCCGGCTACACCTTC. The variable domain in full, completed from reference TRBV29-1 and TRBJ1-2, reads SAVISQKPSRDICQRGTSLTIQCQVDSQVTMMFWYRQQPGQSLTLIATANQGSEATYESGFVIDKFPISRPNLTFSTLTVSNMSPEDSSIYLCSVAGQSGYTFGSGTRLTVV.

This clone was counted a few times. The genes are TRBV5-3 and TRBJ2-7; D unresolved. TRBV5-3 is reported as an ORF; its role is uncertain. The CDR3 contains 14 residues. Deletions cut 7 bases from V and 0 bases from J, with 14 bases between. CDR3 in amino acids: CARPGPWGSYEQYF. In nucleotides, the CDR3 is TGTGCCAGACCCGGGCCATGGGGCTCCTACGAGCAGTACTTC.

The genes are TRBV6-1 and TRBJ2-3; possible D gene TRBD1, 5 bases. Germline loops: CDR1 MNHNS, CDR2 SASEGT. The length of the CDR3 is 12 residues. The V end lost 8 bases, the J end lost 3 bases, and 9 bases lay between the germline ends. The chain's CDR3 is CASAGLTDTQYF. In nucleotides, the CDR3 is TGTGCCAGCGCAGGGTTAACAGATACGCAGTATTTT.

The V call is TRBV9, the J call TRBJ2-1; the D gene is possibly TRBD2 (6 bases). CDR1 is SGDLS, CDR2 YYNGEE, per germline. Between the trimmed V and J ends, which lost 4 bases and 1 base, there was a span of 12 bases. The CDR3 runs to 15 residues. The CDR3 region is CASSPRLDSYNEQFF. CDR3 DNA sequence: TGTGCCAGCAGCCCGCGACTAGATTCCTACAATGAGCAGTTCTTC.

This clone has just a few counts. The V call is TRBV5-1, the J call TRBJ2-1; D tentatively reads TRBD1 or TRBD2 (6 bases each). V lost 5 bases and J 7 bases, leaving 13 bases between the germline ends. Germline V CDR1 and CDR2: SGHRS, YFSETQ. This CDR3 comprises 13 residues. The CDR3 coding sequence is TGCGCCAGCAGGCTGGGGGCGGGAAATGAGCAGTTCTTC. Translation: CASRLGAGNEQFF. Looking up the rest from reference TRBV5-1 and TRBJ2-1 gives the full variable domain: KAGVTQTPRYLIKTRGQQVTLSCSPISGHRSVSWYQQTPGQGLQFLFEYFSETQRNKGNFPGRFSGRQFSNSRSEMNVSTLELGDSALYLCASRLGAGNEQFFGPGTRLTVL.

V usage is TRBV6-6 and J usage is TRBJ2-2; D unresolved. Trimming shortened V by 0 bases and J by 1 base, and 9 bases separated the two germline ends. Germline V CDR1 and CDR2: MNHNY, SVGAGI (reference sequence). There are 16 residues in the CDR3. This chain's CDR3 is CASSYSNGLNTGELFF. The CDR3 nucleotides read TGTGCCAGCAGTTACTCGAACGGGCTGAACACCGGGGAGCTGTTTTTT.

As for this clone: At one boundary the junction diverges from the germline segment, which might be a read error. The chain is built from TRBV7-7 and TRBJ2-5; the D gene could be TRBD1 or TRBD2 (6 bases each). The CDR3 has 14 amino acids. In germline, CDR1 is SSHAT, CDR2 FNYEAQ (reference sequence). CDR3 sequence: CASRPTGGPGTQYF. CDR3 nucleotide sequence: TGTGCTAGCAGGCCAACCGGGGGCCCCGGGACCCAGTACTTC. The entire variable domain, with the rest obtained from reference TRBV7-7 and TRBJ2-5, is as follows: GAGVSQSPRYKVTKRGQDVTLRCDPISSHATLYWYQQALGQGPEFLTYFNYEAQPDKSGLPSDRFSAERPEGSISTLTIQRTEQRDSAMYRCASRPTGGPGTQYFGPGTRLLVL.

CDR3 nucleotides: TGCGCCAGCAGCTTGGCCGGGGCAGCTGCTCGTGTCGCTGAGCAGTTCTTC. The encoded protein is CASSLAGAAARVAEQFF. V and J are TRBV5-1 and TRBJ2-1; perhaps D is TRBD1 or TRBD2 (5 bases each). V was trimmed by 0 bases and J by 9 bases, leaving 22 bases between them. Looked up from germline, CDR1 is SGHRS and CDR2 is YFSETQ. The CDR3 has 17 amino acids.

This clone was seen just once. CDR3 sequence: CASSLEAELEQYF. CDR3 DNA: TGTGCCAGCAGCCTTGAGGCGGAACTCGAGCAGTACTTC. J is TRBJ2-7 and V is TRBV7-2; D gene unclear. The CDR3 is 13 residues long. Germline loops: CDR1 SGHTA, CDR2 FQGNSA. Trimming removed 5 bases from V and 6 bases from J, with 14 bases in between.

The V gene is TRBV1, the J gene TRBJ2-1; the DNA was not used to check the table's D call, TRBD2. TRBV1 corresponds to a pseudogene. The CDR3 is made up of 20 amino acids. The CDR3 sequence is CTSSHSLRVLAGAAYNEQFF. The CDR3 DNA reads TGCACCAGCAGCCACTCGCTTAGGGTACTAGCGGGAGCTGCCTACAATGAGCAGTTCTTC.

The chain employs TRBV11-3 and TRBJ2-3; no definite D call. CDR1 is SGHNT, CDR2 YENEEA, per germline. CDR3 length: 14 amino acids. The ends were cut back, 0 bases at V and 2 bases at J, with 6 bases in the middle. In nucleotides, the CDR3 is TGTGCCAGCAGCTTAGACCAGATCACAGATACGCAGTATTTT. Translation: CASSLDQITDTQYF. The full variable domain, with the rest looked up from reference TRBV11-3 and TRBJ2-3, is EAGVVQSPRYKIIEKKQPVAFWCNPISGHNTLYWYLQNLGQGPELLIRYENEEAVDDSQLPKDRFSAERLKGVDSTLKIQPAELGDSAVYLCASSLDQITDTQYFGPGTRLTVL.